Given below is one T cell receptor beta chain in context. The antigen is not known. The ends lost 6 bases at V and 6 bases at J; junction bases unmatched: 7. Germline V gene lookup returns CDR1 SNHLY and CDR2 FYNNEI. CDR3 size: 14 residues. This entry comes from a study of cytomegalovirus exposure and HLA in healthy donors. 60 Vbeta and 13 Jbeta primers were used in PCR. Assay used: immunoSEQ multiplex PCR; TCRdb lists only in-frame clones, some missing. Of 150,000 or so clones in the sample, roughly 80% were seen once. Notes on the study in general: The productive fraction for most TCR beta V segments was about 90% or about 30% in an earlier analysis. Highly shared variants forming one cluster were likely a sequencing artifact.

The TCR originated in a woman aged 40 to 55 in good health and CMV-seropositive. The V and J genes are TRBV2 and TRBJ2-2; 7 bases match TRBD1. What was sequenced was PBMCs. CDR3 sequence reads: CASRIDRDAGELFF. The CDR3 DNA is TGTGCCAGCAGGATAGACAGGGACGCCGGGGAGCTGTTTTTT.